The clone carrying this TCR beta chain turned up a few times. The data stem from a study of response to subunit inactivated influenza vaccine. From the RT-PCR reads, TCRdb called clonotypes with MiXCR, one entry per CDR3 protein. Among roughly 550,000 distinct CDR3 sequences listed, approximately 20% were seen once. Trimming took off 2 bases at V and 4 bases at J, with 12 bases between the two ends. The germline gives CDR1 SGHRS, CDR2 YFSETQ. This CDR3 contains 14 residues. A further study also used this sample, focusing on T cells expressing NK-cell markers. That report notes: The TCR beta cDNA came from 5'RACE template switching with UMIs. Investigators obtained TCR beta repertoires from sorted CD3+CD56+NKG2C+, CD3+CD56+NKG2C- and CD3+CD56-NKG2C+ T cells. These clonotypes, the leaders elsewhere, also led the CD3+CD56-NKG2C+ fraction in several donors. Whether expanded NKG2C+ T cell clones were HCMV specific stayed uncertain.

The chain uses TRBV5-1 and TRBJ1-1, with D possibly TRBD1 on 6 matching bases. The sequence was collected from a man between 45 and 60 years old who received an inactivated influenza vaccine. The sequences come from CD4+ T cells sorted from PBMCs, collected approximately 12 days after vaccination. CDR3 loop: CASSFLEGGTEAFF. The CDR3 DNA is TGCGCCAGCAGCTTTTTGGAAGGGGGCACTGAAGCTTTCTTT.